One sample yielded the 11 T cell receptor beta chains listed below, sequenced in a study of PD-1 blockade in classical Hodgkin lymphoma. Here immunoSEQ multiplex PCR was the method, and the copy in TCRdb shows in-frame clones only, minus some. Of about 30,000 clones listed, around 81% were seen once; the top ten hold about 15%. Stated time point: cycle 4 day 1 (C4D1), after more than five weeks of nivolumab. After autologous stem cell transplantation all patients relapsed, and prior brentuximab vedotin exposure differed between cohorts. This specimen consisted of peripheral blood mononuclear cells (PBMCs), obtained before the fourth cycle of nivolumab. The receptor source for this set is a human donor with classical Hodgkin lymphoma.

The chain couples TRBV11-2 to TRBJ2-7, with unresolved D. V shed 0 bases and J shed 1 base, with 7 bases lying between them. From germline, CDR1 is SGHAT and CDR2 FQNNGV. The CDR3 runs 14 residues. CDR3 in DNA: TGTGCCAGCAGCTTAGATTGGATTTCCTACGAGCAGTACGTC. This encodes CASSLDWISYEQYV.

The rearrangement joins TRBV9 to TRBJ2-2; TRBD1 matches at 8 bases. This CDR3 comprises 15 residues. The V gene's germline CDR1 is SGDLS and CDR2 YYNGEE. V lost 7 bases and J lost 7; bases outside the gene matches: 12. Here the CDR3 reads CASLAGQDGGGELFF. Here the CDR3 DNA reads TGTGCCAGCCTGGCGGGACAGGATGGCGGCGGGGAGCTGTTTTTT. Full variable domain (missing parts from reference TRBV9 and TRBJ2-2): DSGVTQTPKHLITATGQRVTLRCSPRSGDLSVYWYQQSLDQGLQFLIQYYNGEERAKGNILERFSAQQFPDLHSELNLSSLELGDSALYFCASLAGQDGGGELFFGEGSRLTVL.

This chain uses TRBV6-6 with TRBJ2-1; tentative D call: TRBD2 (5 bases). Looked up from germline, CDR1 is MNHNY and CDR2 is SVGAGI (reference sequence). V lost 6 bases and J 6 bases, leaving 12 bases between the germline ends. The CDR3 has 13 residues. The CDR3 reads CASSRGSLNEQFF. The CDR3 coding sequence is TGTGCCAGCAGCCGAGGGTCCCTCAATGAGCAGTTCTTC.

This clone has a single count. V is TRBV2 and J is TRBJ1-2; D remains ambiguous. The V gene's germline CDR1 is SNHLY and CDR2 FYNNEI. The CDR3 has 14 amino acids. The V end lost 10 bases, the J end lost 1 base, and 16 bases lay between the germline ends. The CDR3 coding sequence is TGTGCCACCCTACGCCCTACTGATAACTATGGCTACACCTTC. Its translation is CATLRPTDNYGYTF.

The chain uses TRBV11-2 and TRBJ2-7; TRBD1 aligns across 7 bases. This CDR3 has 15 residues. V shed 5 bases, J shed 0 bases, and the junction held 7 bases outside the gene matches. Per germline, CDR1 SGHAT and CDR2 FQNNGV. CDR3 in DNA: TGTGCCAGCAGCCCCTCGGACAGGAGCTCCTACGAGCAGTACGTC. The encoded protein is CASSPSDRSSYEQYV.

This chain uses TRBV6-8 with TRBJ2-1, with 13 bases fitting TRBD2. With 7 bases clipped from V and 3 bases from J, the junction kept 18 bases outside the gene matches. The germline CDR1 and CDR2 sequences are MNHGY and SAAAGT. The CDR3 is 20 residues long. CDR3 nucleotides: TGTGCCAGCAAAAACCCCGGGACTAGCGGGACTTTTATACGCTACAATGAGCAGTTCTTC. It codes for CASKNPGTSGTFIRYNEQFF.

This clone was found a few times. This rearrangement joins TRBV5-1 to TRBJ2-7; 10 bases map to TRBD1. The germline CDR1 and CDR2 sequences are SGHRS and YFSETQ. With 6 bases clipped from V and 3 bases from J, the junction kept 3 bases outside the gene matches. The CDR3 runs to 13 residues. The CDR3 is CASTRDRGYEQYF. CDR3 in DNA: TGCGCCAGCACCCGGGACAGGGGCTACGAGCAGTACTTC.

V gene TRBV4-2 combines with J gene TRBJ2-5; TRBD1 matches at 9 bases. Per germline, CDR1 LGHNA and CDR2 YNFKEQ. The CDR3 runs 15 residues. V shed 3 bases, J shed 2 bases, and the junction held 4 bases outside the gene matches. The CDR3 DNA reads TGTGCCAGCAGCCACCGGGACAGGGAACAAGAGACCCAGTACTTC. This sequence encodes CASSHRDREQETQYF.

This clone was picked up one time. This chain's CDR3 is CASRARDLYPPEQYV. The CDR3 DNA reads as TGTGCCAGCAGAGCCCGGGACCTCTATCCTCCCGAGCAGTACGTC. V gene TRBV2 combines with J gene TRBJ2-7; tentatively, D is TRBD1 or TRBD2 (5 bases each). From germline, CDR1 is SNHLY and CDR2 FYNNEI. Trimming stripped 6 bases from V and 6 bases from J, with 21 bases between. The length of the CDR3 is 15 residues.

The CDR3 bases are TGTGCCAGCAGCTTAAACGGGAGGGCCGGAGAGACCCAGTACTTC. The encoded protein is CASSLNGRAGETQYF. The gene calls are TRBV5-4 and TRBJ2-5; 8 bases line up with TRBD2. The CDR3 sequence is 15 residues long. Germline V gives CDR1 SGHNT, CDR2 YYREEE (reference sequence). With 2 bases clipped from V and 4 bases from J, the junction kept 7 bases outside the gene matches.

This rearrangement joins TRBV5-6 to TRBJ2-7; 11 bases align to TRBD2. CDR1 is SGHDT, CDR2 YYEEEE, per germline. This CDR3 contains 18 residues. Trimming took 0 bases from V and 3 from J; bases not matched to a gene: 11. This CDR3 is CASSLVVTASGRIYEQYF. The CDR3 DNA reads TGTGCCAGCAGCTTGGTAGTTACGGCTAGCGGGAGGATCTACGAGCAGTACTTC.